This T cell receptor (beta chain) is drawn from a study of graft-versus-host responses after intestinal transplantation. Here immunoSEQ multiplex PCR was the method, and the copy in TCRdb shows in-frame clones only, minus some. The sample has roughly 92,000 clones; around 89% are singletons. The CDR3 totals 14 residues. Trimming took 6 bases from V and 0 from J, leaving 12 bases between them. CDR1 and CDR2 from the germline V gene are SNHLY and FYNNEI. Concerning this clone: Its antigen is still unknown.

Sequences were derived from unstimulated CD4+ T cells sorted from spleen or lymph node cells, sampled before transplant. V usage is TRBV2 and J usage is TRBJ2-7; possible D gene TRBD1, 6 bases. This TCR derives from a human donor who was the organ donor for an intestinal transplant. As DNA, the CDR3 is TGTGCCAGCAGGTCCGGGACATACTCCTACGAGCAGTACTTC. Protein: CASRSGTYSYEQYF.